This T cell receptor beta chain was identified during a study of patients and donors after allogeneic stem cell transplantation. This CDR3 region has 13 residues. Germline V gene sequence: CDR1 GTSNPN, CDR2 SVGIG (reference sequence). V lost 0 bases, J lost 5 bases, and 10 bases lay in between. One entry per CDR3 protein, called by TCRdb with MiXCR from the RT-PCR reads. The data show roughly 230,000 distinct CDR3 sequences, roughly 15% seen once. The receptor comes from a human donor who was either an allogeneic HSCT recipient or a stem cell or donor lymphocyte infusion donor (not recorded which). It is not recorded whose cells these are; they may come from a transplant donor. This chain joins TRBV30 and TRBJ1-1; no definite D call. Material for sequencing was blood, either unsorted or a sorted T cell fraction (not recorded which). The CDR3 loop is CAWSVSGGTEAFF. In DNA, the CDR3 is TGTGCCTGGAGTGTATCTGGAGGGACTGAAGCTTTCTTT.